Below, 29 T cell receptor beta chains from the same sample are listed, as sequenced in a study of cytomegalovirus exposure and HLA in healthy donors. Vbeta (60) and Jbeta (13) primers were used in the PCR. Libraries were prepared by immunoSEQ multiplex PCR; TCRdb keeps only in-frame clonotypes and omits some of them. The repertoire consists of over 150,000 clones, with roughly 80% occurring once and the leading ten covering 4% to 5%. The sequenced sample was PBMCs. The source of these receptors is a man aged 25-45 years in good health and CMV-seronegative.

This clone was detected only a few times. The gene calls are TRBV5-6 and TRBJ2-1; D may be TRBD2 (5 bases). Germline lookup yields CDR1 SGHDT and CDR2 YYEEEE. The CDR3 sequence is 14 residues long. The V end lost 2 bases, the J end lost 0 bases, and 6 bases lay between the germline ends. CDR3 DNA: TGTGCCAGCAGCTTCGGGAACTCCTACAATGAGCAGTTCTTC. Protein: CASSFGNSYNEQFF.

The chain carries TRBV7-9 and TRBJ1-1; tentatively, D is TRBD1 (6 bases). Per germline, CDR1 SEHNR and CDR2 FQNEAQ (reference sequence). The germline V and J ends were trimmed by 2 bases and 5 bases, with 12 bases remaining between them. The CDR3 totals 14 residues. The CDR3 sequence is CASSLPTGGTEAFF. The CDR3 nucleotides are TGTGCCAGCAGCTTACCGACAGGAGGTACTGAAGCTTTCTTT.

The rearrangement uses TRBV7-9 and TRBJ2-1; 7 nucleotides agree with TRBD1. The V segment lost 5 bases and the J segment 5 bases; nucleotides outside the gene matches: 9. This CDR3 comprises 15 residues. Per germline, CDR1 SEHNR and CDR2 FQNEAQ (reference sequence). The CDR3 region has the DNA TGTGCCAGCAGCGCTCCGGGACAGAGAAACAATGAGCAGTTCTTC. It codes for CASSAPGQRNNEQFF.

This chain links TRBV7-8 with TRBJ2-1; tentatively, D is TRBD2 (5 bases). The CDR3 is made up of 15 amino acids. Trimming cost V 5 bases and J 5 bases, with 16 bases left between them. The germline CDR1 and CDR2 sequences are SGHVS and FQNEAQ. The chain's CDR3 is CASSASGRPHNEQFF. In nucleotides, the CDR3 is TGTGCCAGCAGCGCAAGCGGAAGACCTCACAATGAGCAGTTCTTC.

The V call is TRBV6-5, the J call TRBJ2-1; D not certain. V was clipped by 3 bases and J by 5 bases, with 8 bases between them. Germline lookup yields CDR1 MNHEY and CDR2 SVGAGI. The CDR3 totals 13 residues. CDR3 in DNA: TGTGCCAGCAGTTATGGGCCGAACAATGAGCAGTTCTTC. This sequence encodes CASSYGPNNEQFF.

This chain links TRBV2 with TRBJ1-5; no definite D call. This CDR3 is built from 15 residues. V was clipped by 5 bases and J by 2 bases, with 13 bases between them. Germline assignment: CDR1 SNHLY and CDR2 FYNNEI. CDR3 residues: CASSYTGVGNQPQHF. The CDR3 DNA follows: TGTGCCAGCAGTTACACCGGAGTCGGCAATCAGCCCCAGCATTTT. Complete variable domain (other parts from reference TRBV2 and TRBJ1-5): EPEVTQTPSHQVTQMGQEVILRCVPISNHLYFYWYRQILGQKVEFLVSFYNNEISEKSEIFDDQFSVERPDGSNFTLKIRSTKLEDSAMYFCASSYTGVGNQPQHFGDGTRLSIL.

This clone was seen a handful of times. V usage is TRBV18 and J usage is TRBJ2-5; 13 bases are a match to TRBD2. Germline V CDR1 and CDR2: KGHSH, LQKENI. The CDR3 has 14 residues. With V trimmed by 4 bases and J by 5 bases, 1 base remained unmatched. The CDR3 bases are TGTGCCAGCTCACAGGGACTAGCGGGGGAGACCCAGTACTTC. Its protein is CASSQGLAGETQYF. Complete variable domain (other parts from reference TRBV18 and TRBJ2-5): NAGVMQNPRHLVRRRGQEARLRCSPMKGHSHVYWYRQLPEEGLKFMVYLQKENIIDESGMPKERFSAEFPKEGPSILRIQQVVRGDSAAYFCASSQGLAGETQYFGPGTRLLVL.

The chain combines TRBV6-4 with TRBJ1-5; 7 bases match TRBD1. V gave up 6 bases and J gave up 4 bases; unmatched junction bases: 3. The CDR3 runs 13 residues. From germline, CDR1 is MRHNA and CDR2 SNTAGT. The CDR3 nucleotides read TGTGCCAGCAGCGCGACAGGGAATCAGCCCCAGCATTTT. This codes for CASSATGNQPQHF.

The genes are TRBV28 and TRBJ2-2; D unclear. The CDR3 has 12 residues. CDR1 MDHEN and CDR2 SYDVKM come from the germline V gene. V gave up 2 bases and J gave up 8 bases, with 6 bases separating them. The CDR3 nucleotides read TGTGCCAGCAGTTTAAGTCAGGGGGAGCTGTTTTTT. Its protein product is CASSLSQGELFF. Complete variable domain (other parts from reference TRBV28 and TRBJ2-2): DVKVTQSSRYLVKRTGEKVFLECVQDMDHENMFWYRQDPGLGLRLIYFSYDVKMKEKGDIPEGYSVSREKKERFSLILESASTNQTSMYLCASSLSQGELFFGEGSRLTVL.

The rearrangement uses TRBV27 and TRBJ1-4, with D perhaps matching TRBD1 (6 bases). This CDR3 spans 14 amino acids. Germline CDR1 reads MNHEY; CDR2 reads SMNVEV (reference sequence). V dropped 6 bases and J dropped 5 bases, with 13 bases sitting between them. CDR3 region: CASSFGQPNEKLFF. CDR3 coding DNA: TGTGCCAGCAGCTTCGGACAGCCCAATGAAAAACTGTTTTTT.

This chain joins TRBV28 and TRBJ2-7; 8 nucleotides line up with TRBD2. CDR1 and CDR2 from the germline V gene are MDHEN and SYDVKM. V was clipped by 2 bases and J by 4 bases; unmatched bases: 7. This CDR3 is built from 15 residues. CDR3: CASSLAGGPLYEQYF. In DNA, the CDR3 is TGTGCCAGCAGTTTAGCGGGGGGCCCATTATACGAGCAGTACTTC.

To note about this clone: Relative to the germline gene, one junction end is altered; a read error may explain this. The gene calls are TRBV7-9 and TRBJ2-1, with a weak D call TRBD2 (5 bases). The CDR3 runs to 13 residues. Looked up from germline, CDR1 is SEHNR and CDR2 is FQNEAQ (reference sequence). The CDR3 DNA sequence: TGTTCCAGCAGCTCGGGAACCCACAATGAGCAGTTCTTC. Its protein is CSSSSGTHNEQFF.

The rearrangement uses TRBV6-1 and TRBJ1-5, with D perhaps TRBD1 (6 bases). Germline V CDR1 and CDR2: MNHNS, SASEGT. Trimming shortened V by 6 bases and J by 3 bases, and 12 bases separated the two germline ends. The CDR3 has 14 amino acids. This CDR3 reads CASRGGGYNQPQHF. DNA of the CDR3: TGTGCCAGCAGAGGGGGGGGGTACAATCAGCCCCAGCATTTT.

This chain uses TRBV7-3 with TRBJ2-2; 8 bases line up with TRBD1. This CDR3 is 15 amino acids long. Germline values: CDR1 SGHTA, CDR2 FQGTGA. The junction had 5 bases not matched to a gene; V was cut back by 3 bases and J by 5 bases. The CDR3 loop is CASSFGDRSTGELFF. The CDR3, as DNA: TGTGCCAGCAGCTTTGGGGACAGGTCGACCGGGGAGCTGTTTTTT. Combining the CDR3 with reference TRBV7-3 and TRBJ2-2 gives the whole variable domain GAGVSQTPSNKVTEKGKYVELRCDPISGHTALYWYRQSLGQGPEFLIYFQGTGAADDSGLPNDRFFAVRPEGSVSTLKIQRTERGDSAVYLCASSFGDRSTGELFFGEGSRLTVL.

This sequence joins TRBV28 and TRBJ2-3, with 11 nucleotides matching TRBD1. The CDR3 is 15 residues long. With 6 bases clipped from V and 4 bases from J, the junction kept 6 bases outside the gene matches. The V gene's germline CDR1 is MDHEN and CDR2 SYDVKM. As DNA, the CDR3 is TGTGCCAGCAGCCCCGGGACAGGGGGAGCAGATACGCAGTATTTT. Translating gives CASSPGTGGADTQYF.

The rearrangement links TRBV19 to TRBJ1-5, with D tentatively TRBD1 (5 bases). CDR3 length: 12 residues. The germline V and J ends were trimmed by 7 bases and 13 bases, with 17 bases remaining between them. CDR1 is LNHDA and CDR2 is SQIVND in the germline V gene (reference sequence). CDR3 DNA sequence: TGTGCCAGTAACTTGGGGCCTAATGAACAGCATTTT. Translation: CASNLGPNEQHF.

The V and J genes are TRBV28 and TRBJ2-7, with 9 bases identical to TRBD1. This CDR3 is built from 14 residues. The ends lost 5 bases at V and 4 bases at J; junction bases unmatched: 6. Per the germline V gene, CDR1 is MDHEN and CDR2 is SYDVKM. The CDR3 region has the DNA TGTGCCAGCAGTCGAAGGACAGGGGTATACGAGCAGTACTTC. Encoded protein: CASSRRTGVYEQYF.

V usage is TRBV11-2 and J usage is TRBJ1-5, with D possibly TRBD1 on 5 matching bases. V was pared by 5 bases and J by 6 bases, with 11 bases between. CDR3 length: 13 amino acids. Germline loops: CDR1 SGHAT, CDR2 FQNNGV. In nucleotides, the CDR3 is TGTGCCAGCAGCGATGGGGGGGGTCAGCCCCAGCATTTT. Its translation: CASSDGGGQPQHF.

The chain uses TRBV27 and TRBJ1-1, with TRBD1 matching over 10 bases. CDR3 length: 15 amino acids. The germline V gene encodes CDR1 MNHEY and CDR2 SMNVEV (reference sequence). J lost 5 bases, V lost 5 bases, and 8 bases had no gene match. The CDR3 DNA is TGTGCCAGCAGTCTCCGGGACAGGGGTGGAACTGAAGCTTTCTTT. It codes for CASSLRDRGGTEAFF.

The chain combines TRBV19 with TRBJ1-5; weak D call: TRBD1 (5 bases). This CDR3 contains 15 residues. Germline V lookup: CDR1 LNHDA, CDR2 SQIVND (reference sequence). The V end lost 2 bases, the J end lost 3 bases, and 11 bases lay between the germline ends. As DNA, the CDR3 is TGTGCCAGTAGTATATACAGGTTTTCCAATCAGCCCCAGCATTTT. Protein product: CASSIYRFSNQPQHF.

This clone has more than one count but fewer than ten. The DNA for the CDR3 is TGTGCCAGCAGCCCCTACCCCAGCGGGGCCGGGAGGGAGACCCAGTACTTC. Translated, it gives CASSPYPSGAGRETQYF. The chain employs TRBV5-6 and TRBJ2-5; 7 bases are shared with TRBD2. The germline CDR1 and CDR2 sequences are SGHDT and YYEEEE. This CDR3 is built from 17 residues. Unmatched junction bases numbered 17, after V lost 4 bases and J lost 5 bases.

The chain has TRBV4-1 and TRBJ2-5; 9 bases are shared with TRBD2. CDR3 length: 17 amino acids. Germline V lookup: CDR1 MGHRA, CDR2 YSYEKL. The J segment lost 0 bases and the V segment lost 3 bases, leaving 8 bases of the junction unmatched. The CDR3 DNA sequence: TGCGCCAGCAGCCATCCGAGTAGCGGGAGCTACCAAGAGACCCAGTACTTC. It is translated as CASSHPSSGSYQETQYF.

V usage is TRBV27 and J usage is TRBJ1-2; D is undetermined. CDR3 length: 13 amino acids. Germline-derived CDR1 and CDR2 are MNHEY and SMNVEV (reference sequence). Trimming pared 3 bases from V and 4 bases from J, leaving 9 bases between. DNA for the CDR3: TGTGCCAGCAGTTTTTCTCGAGGCTATGGCTACACCTTC. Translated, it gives CASSFSRGYGYTF.

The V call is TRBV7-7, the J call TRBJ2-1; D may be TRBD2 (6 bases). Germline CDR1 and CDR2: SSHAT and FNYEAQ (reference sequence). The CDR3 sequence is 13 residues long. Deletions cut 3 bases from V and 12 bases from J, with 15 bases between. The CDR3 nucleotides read TGTGCCAGCAGCTTTAGCTGGAGGGATTCGCAGTTCTTC. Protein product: CASSFSWRDSQFF.

CDR3 DNA sequence: TGTGCCAGCAGCGTAGGTCAGTTCTACGAGCAGTACTTC. The encoded protein is CASSVGQFYEQYF. The chain is built from TRBV9 and TRBJ2-7; D uncertain. CDR3 length: 13 amino acids. Germline CDR1 and CDR2: SGDLS and YYNGEE. Trimming removed 0 bases at V and 3 bases at J, with 7 bases between.

DNA of the CDR3: TGCGCCAGCAGCTTACAAACAGGGGAACAGCCCCAGCATTTT. As protein: CASSLQTGEQPQHF. The chain couples TRBV5-1 to TRBJ1-5; 7 nucleotides agree with TRBD1. Germline V lookup: CDR1 SGHRS, CDR2 YFSETQ. The trim removed 2 bases at V and 7 bases at J, leaving 6 bases unmatched. The CDR3 has 14 residues.

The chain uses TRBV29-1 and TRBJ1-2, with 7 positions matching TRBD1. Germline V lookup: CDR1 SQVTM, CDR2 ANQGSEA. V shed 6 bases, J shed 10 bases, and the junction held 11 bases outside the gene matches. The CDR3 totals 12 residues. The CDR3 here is CSVPIGGRFYTF. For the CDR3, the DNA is TGCAGCGTCCCCATAGGGGGCAGATTCTACACCTTC. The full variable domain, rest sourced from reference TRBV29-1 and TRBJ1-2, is SAVISQKPSRDICQRGTSLTIQCQVDSQVTMMFWYRQQPGQSLTLIATANQGSEATYESGFVIDKFPISRPNLTFSTLTVSNMSPEDSSIYLCSVPIGGRFYTFGSGTRLTVV.

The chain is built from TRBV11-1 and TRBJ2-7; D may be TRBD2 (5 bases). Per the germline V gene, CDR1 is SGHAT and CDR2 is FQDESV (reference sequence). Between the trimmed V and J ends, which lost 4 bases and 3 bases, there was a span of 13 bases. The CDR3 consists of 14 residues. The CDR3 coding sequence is TGTGCCAGCAGCTCAGCCGGGATTTACTACGAGCAGTACTTC. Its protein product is CASSSAGIYYEQYF. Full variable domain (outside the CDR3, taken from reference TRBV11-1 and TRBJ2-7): EAEVAQSPRYKITEKSQAVAFWCDPISGHATLYWYRQILGQGPELLVQFQDESVVDDSQLPKDRFSAERLKGVDSTLKIQPAELGDSAMYLCASSSAGIYYEQYFGPGTRLTVT.

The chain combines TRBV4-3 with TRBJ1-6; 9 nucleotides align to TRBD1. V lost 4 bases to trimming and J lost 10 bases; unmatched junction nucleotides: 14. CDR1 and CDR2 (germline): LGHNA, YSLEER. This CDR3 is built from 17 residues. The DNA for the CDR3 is TGCGCCAGCAGCCCTACGAATCCGGGACAGGGAGAATCACCCCTCCACTTT. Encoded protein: CASSPTNPGQGESPLHF.